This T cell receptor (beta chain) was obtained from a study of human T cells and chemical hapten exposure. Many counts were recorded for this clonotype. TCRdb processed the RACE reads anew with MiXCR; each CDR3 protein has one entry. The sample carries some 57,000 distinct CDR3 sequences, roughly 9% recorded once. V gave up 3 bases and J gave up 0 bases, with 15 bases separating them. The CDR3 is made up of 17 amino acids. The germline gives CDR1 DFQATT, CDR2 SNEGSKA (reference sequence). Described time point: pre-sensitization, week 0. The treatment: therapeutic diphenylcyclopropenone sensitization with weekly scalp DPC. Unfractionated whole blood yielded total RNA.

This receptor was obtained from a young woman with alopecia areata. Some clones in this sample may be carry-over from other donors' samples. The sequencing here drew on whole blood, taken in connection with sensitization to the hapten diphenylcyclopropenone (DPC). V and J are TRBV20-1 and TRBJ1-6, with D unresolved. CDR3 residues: CSASAGPNPSYNSPLHF. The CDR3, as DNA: TGCAGTGCTAGTGCCGGGCCGAATCCCTCCTATAATTCACCCCTCCACTTT.